The 27 T cell receptor beta chains listed next were all sequenced from one sample in a study of spatial heterogeneity in lung cancer. TCRdb reprocessed the 5' RACE reads with MiXCR, giving one entry per CDR3 protein. The sample lists around 11,000 distinct CDR3 sequences, around 6.9% occurring once. Specified time point: sample taken at primary tumor resection. Researchers sequenced whole RNA taken from tumor, nontumor lung or frozen PBMC without sorting. The specimen was PBMCs, collected at surgery. All receptors derive from a male donor with early-stage non-small cell lung cancer.

By sample fraction, this clonotype is medium-sized (0.01 to 0.1%). This beta chain is a stray sequence in a library constructed for alpha chains; its clone size is not meaningful. CDR3 sequence reads: CASSLAPGPSQEQYF. The DNA for the CDR3 is TGCGCCAGCAGCCTGGCACCGGGCCCTTCTCAGGAGCAGTACTTC. The chain is built from TRBV5-1 and TRBJ2-7, with unresolved D. The CDR3 totals 15 residues. CDR1 SGHRS and CDR2 YFSETQ come from the germline V gene. The ends were cut back, 4 bases at V and 7 bases at J, with 21 bases in the middle.

This clonotype was counted ten times or more. This beta chain lies outside the target of a library built for alpha chains; its clone size means little. This chain uses TRBV12-3 or TRBV12-4 with TRBJ2-2, with D tentatively TRBD1 (6 bases). The V and J ends lost 0 bases and 9 bases respectively, with 14 bases between them. The CDR3 is made up of 15 amino acids. CDR3 in DNA: TGTGCCAGCAGTTTAGCGCCAGGGGCCACGCGGGAGCTGTTTTTT. This gives the protein CASSLAPGATRELFF.

This clonotype was counted many times. A library prepared for alpha chains yielded this beta chain as an off-target read; its size is of little meaning. The V call is TRBV11-3, the J call TRBJ1-5; 7 nucleotides agree with TRBD1. V was clipped by 2 bases and J by 7 bases; unmatched bases: 11. Looked up from germline, CDR1 is SGHNT and CDR2 is YENEEA. CDR3 size: 16 residues. The CDR3 reads CASSLRGARGPQPQHF. The CDR3 DNA reads as TGTGCCAGCAGCTTACGAGGCGCAAGGGGGCCCCAGCCCCAGCATTTT.

This clonotype was detected many times. This beta chain appears as a stray read in a library generated for alpha chains; its size is not informative. The genes are TRBV5-5 and TRBJ2-6; 9 bases are shared with TRBD1. The trim removed 4 bases at V and 0 bases at J, leaving 8 bases unmatched. The CDR3 totals 18 residues. Germline CDR1 reads SGHKS; CDR2 reads YYEKEE (reference sequence). The CDR3 reads CASSGKGQGYSGANVLTF. CDR3 nucleotides: TGTGCCAGCAGCGGTAAGGGACAGGGCTACTCTGGGGCCAACGTCCTGACTTTC.

The sample holds many counts of this clonotype. Since the library was made to target alpha chains, this beta chain is a stray read and its abundance is not meaningful. In nucleotides, the CDR3 is TGCAGCGTTGGAGGATCCGGGAGAGGGAGATTCAGCTCCTACAATGAGCAGTTCTTC. Amino acid sequence: CSVGGSGRGRFSSYNEQFF. The chain recombines TRBV29-1 with TRBJ2-1; D is possibly TRBD2 (6 bases). V was shortened by 4 bases and J by 0 bases, with 25 bases between the two germline ends. The CDR3 spans 19 residues. Germline lookup yields CDR1 SQVTM and CDR2 ANQGSEA.

This clonotype was counted at least ten times. Since the library was made to target alpha chains, this beta chain is a stray read and its abundance is not meaningful. V is TRBV6-2 or TRBV6-3 and J is TRBJ2-7; the match to TRBD1 covers 8 bases. The CDR3 has 15 amino acids. V was pared by 5 bases and J by 3 bases, with 9 bases of the junction left unmatched. Germline CDR1 MNHEY, CDR2 SVGEGT. CDR3 protein: CASSLDRGPLYEQYF. Here the CDR3 DNA reads TGTGCCAGCAGTCTTGACAGGGGACCTCTCTACGAGCAGTACTTC.

This clonotype occurred many times. The library was built for alpha chains, so this beta chain is an off-target read and its size means little. The rearrangement joins TRBV11-2 to TRBJ2-4; 11 positions agree with TRBD2. After removal of 5 bases from V and 1 base from J, the junction contained 10 bases not matched to a gene. CDR1 SGHAT and CDR2 FQNNGV come from the germline V gene. There are 18 residues in the CDR3. The CDR3 reads CASSLSSGGASAKNIQYF. In DNA, the CDR3 is TGTGCCAGCAGCCTTAGTAGCGGGGGGGCGTCTGCCAAAAACATTCAGTACTTC.

This clonotype came up many times. This beta chain is a stray sequence in a library constructed for alpha chains; its clone size is not meaningful. The chain uses TRBV28 and TRBJ2-1; D not certain. The CDR3 runs 15 residues. The germline CDR1 and CDR2 sequences are MDHEN and SYDVKM. With 2 bases removed from V and 2 bases from J, the gap between germline ends came to 10 bases. The CDR3 protein is CASSLPAYAYNEQFF. DNA of the CDR3: TGTGCCAGCAGTTTACCAGCGTATGCCTACAATGAGCAGTTCTTC. Complete variable domain (other parts from reference TRBV28 and TRBJ2-1): DVKVTQSSRYLVKRTGEKVFLECVQDMDHENMFWYRQDPGLGLRLIYFSYDVKMKEKGDIPEGYSVSREKKERFSLILESASTNQTSMYLCASSLPAYAYNEQFFGPGTRLTVL.

This clonotype was detected only a few times. A library prepared for alpha chains yielded this beta chain as an off-target read; its size is of little meaning. The chain employs TRBV5-1 and TRBJ2-7, with 13 bases that match TRBD2. CDR3 length: 16 amino acids. Germline assignment: CDR1 SGHRS and CDR2 YFSETQ. Trimming took 2 bases from V and 2 from J; bases not matched to a gene: 4. CDR3 bases: TGCGCCAGCAGCTTTCTGGGACTAGCGGGAACCTACGAGCAGTACTTC. Translation gives CASSFLGLAGTYEQYF.

This clonotype appeared a few times. A library prepared for alpha chains yielded this beta chain as an off-target read; its size is of little meaning. V and J are TRBV7-9 and TRBJ2-2; TRBD1 is a possible D gene (6 bases). The V gene lost 0 bases and the J gene lost 6 bases, with 8 bases spanning the gap. The CDR3 is 14 residues long. The germline CDR1 and CDR2 sequences are SEHNR and FQNEAQ (reference sequence). The DNA for the CDR3 is TGTGCCAGCAGCTTAGCGGGGGCCGCCGGGGAGCTGTTTTTT. Encoded protein: CASSLAGAAGELFF.

There are many counts of this clonotype. Because the library targeted alpha chains, this beta chain is an off-target read whose size means little. The V call is TRBV7-6, the J call TRBJ2-5; the D is unclear. The germline CDR1 and CDR2 sequences are SGHVS and FNYEAQ. The length of the CDR3 is 12 residues. The V and J ends lost 11 bases and 4 bases respectively, with 14 bases between them. CDR3 protein: CALGGPGETQYF. DNA of the CDR3: TGTGCCCTGGGTGGGCCAGGAGAGACCCAGTACTTC.

This clonotype qualifies as medium-sized. Found in a library prepared for alpha chains, this beta chain is an off-target read, and its abundance has little meaning. The chain couples TRBV28 to TRBJ2-2, with D perhaps TRBD1 or TRBD2 (5 bases each). Per the germline V gene, CDR1 is MDHEN and CDR2 is SYDVKM. The CDR3 loop spans 15 amino acids. The V and J ends lost 3 bases and 6 bases respectively, with 14 bases between them. The CDR3 nucleotides read TGTGCCAGCAGTTTGGGTCAGGGAGACGCCGGGGAGCTGTTTTTT. This gives the protein CASSLGQGDAGELFF. Together with reference TRBV28 and TRBJ2-2, the CDR3 gives the full variable domain: DVKVTQSSRYLVKRTGEKVFLECVQDMDHENMFWYRQDPGLGLRLIYFSYDVKMKEKGDIPEGYSVSREKKERFSLILESASTNQTSMYLCASSLGQGDAGELFFGEGSRLTVL.

This clonotype was seen repeatedly, ten times or more. In a library made to pick up alpha chains, this beta chain is a stray read with a size that means little. The V call is TRBV20-1, the J call TRBJ2-1; 9 bases are a match to TRBD2. After removal of 5 bases from V and 6 bases from J, the junction contained 8 bases not matched to a gene. This CDR3 has 14 residues. CDR1 and CDR2 (germline): DFQATT, SNEGSKA (reference sequence). CDR3 nucleotide sequence: TGCAGTGCTCCCCACCTAGCGGGACGCAATGAGCAGTTCTTC. Protein sequence: CSAPHLAGRNEQFF.

Note on this clonotype: This beta chain slipped into a library made for alpha chains as a stray read, so its size is not meaningful. J is TRBJ1-4 and V is TRBV18; TRBD1 aligns across 7 bases. The CDR3 sequence is 15 residues long. Germline V CDR1 and CDR2: KGHSH, LQKENI. Losses at the gene ends were 3 bases for V and 4 bases for J; bases not matched to a gene: 5. Here the CDR3 DNA reads TGTGCCAGCTCACCCAGGACAGGACTTAATGAAAAACTGTTTTTT. Protein: CASSPRTGLNEKLFF.

This clonotype was recorded a few times. In a library made to pick up alpha chains, this beta chain is a stray read with a size that means little. The V call is TRBV20-1, the J call TRBJ1-1, with D possibly TRBD1 on 6 matching bases. V was cut by 5 bases and J by 7 bases, with 20 bases left in between. Germline CDR1 is DFQATT and CDR2 is SNEGSKA (reference sequence). CDR3 size: 14 residues. The CDR3 DNA follows: TGCAGTGCTCTACCTGTACTGGACAGCGGTGAAGCTTTCTTT. Protein: CSALPVLDSGEAFF.

Comments on this clonotype: This beta chain was picked up by a library intended for alpha chains and is off target, so its count carries little meaning. This sequence joins TRBV7-2 and TRBJ2-7; 8 nucleotides align to TRBD1. With V trimmed by 8 bases and J by 5 bases, 8 bases remained unmatched. This CDR3 comprises 13 residues. The germline V gene has CDR1 SGHTA and CDR2 FQGNSA. The CDR3 DNA is TGTGCCAGCGGACAGGGAACTACACACGAGCAGTACTTC. Translated, it gives CASGQGTTHEQYF.

Remarks on this clonotype: This beta chain lies outside the target of a library built for alpha chains; its clone size means little. The chain carries TRBV20-1 and TRBJ2-5, with D unresolved. The CDR3 spans 11 residues. V dropped 6 bases and J dropped 2 bases, with 7 bases sitting between them. Per the germline V gene, CDR1 is DFQATT and CDR2 is SNEGSKA (reference sequence). CDR3 amino acids: CSATFQETQYF. CDR3 coding DNA: TGCAGTGCGACCTTTCAAGAGACCCAGTACTTC.

This clonotype appeared many times. A library made for alpha chains picked up this beta chain off target, so its size means little. The rearrangement joins TRBV9 to TRBJ2-1, with 14 bases matching TRBD2. The CDR3 consists of 16 residues. Germline V gene lookup returns CDR1 SGDLS and CDR2 YYNGEE. Trimming cost V 4 bases and J 7 bases; bases outside gene matches: 7. In DNA form, the CDR3 reads TGTGCCAGCAGCCAACGACTAGCGGGAGGGAGAAATGAGCAGTTCTTC. Translated, it gives CASSQRLAGGRNEQFF. The whole variable domain, filled in from reference TRBV9 and TRBJ2-1, reads DSGVTQTPKHLITATGQRVTLRCSPRSGDLSVYWYQQSLDQGLQFLIQYYNGEERAKGNILERFSAQQFPDLHSELNLSSLELGDSALYFCASSQRLAGGRNEQFFGPGTRLTVL.

On this clonotype itself: This beta chain is an off-target read within a library intended for alpha chains, so its frequency means little. V and J are TRBV19 and TRBJ2-2, with TRBD1 matching 7 bases. V was clipped by 4 bases and J by 5 bases; unmatched bases: 10. The CDR3 totals 16 residues. From germline, CDR1 is LNHDA and CDR2 SQIVND (reference sequence). CDR3 in DNA: TGTGCCAGTAGTAGGGGGACAGCCTTGGGGACCGGGGAGCTGTTTTTT. It specifies CASSRGTALGTGELFF.

Many counts were recorded for this clonotype. A library made for alpha chains picked up this beta chain off target, so its size means little. This rearrangement joins TRBV10-3 to TRBJ2-7; D call uncertain. V shed 3 bases and J shed 4 bases, with 4 bases lying between them. From germline, CDR1 is ENHRY and CDR2 SYGVKD. The CDR3 contains 11 residues. DNA for the CDR3: TGTGCCATCAGTGACAGGTACGAGCAGTACTTC. This codes for CAISDRYEQYF.

This clonotype was seen many times. This beta chain is a stray read from a library made for alpha chains; its abundance is not meaningful. The V call is TRBV7-2, the J call TRBJ2-5; 7 bases agree with TRBD2. The CDR3 has 14 residues. CDR1 is SGHTA and CDR2 is FQGNSA in the germline V gene. The J segment lost 2 bases and the V segment lost 3 bases, leaving 3 bases of the junction unmatched. CDR3 sequence: CASSFLAAQETQYF. Here the CDR3 DNA reads TGTGCCAGCAGCTTCCTAGCGGCTCAAGAGACCCAGTACTTC.

This clonotype showed up many times. This beta chain represents an off-target read in a library built for alpha chains; its size is of limited meaning. The rearrangement links TRBV10-2 to TRBJ2-5, with 7 bases identical to TRBD2. The CDR3 length is 15 residues. Germline V gene sequence: CDR1 WSHSY, CDR2 SAAADI. V shed 10 bases, J shed 7 bases, and the junction held 18 bases outside the gene matches. This CDR3 is CATSELSGARGTQYF. The CDR3 DNA reads as TGCGCCACGTCCGAACTCAGCGGGGCCCGGGGGACCCAGTACTTC.

This clonotype was counted between two and nine times. This beta chain is off target for a library built for alpha chains, so its abundance means little. The chain is built from TRBV4-1 and TRBJ1-1; D not certain. Trimming pared 0 bases from V and 4 bases from J, leaving 9 bases between. This CDR3 is 14 amino acids long. Germline CDR1 reads MGHRA; CDR2 reads YSYEKL. CDR3 sequence: CASSQEGSLTEAFF. In nucleotides, the CDR3 is TGCGCCAGCAGCCAAGAGGGGTCGCTCACTGAAGCTTTCTTT.

On this clonotype itself: With the library built for alpha chains, this beta chain is off target and its frequency is not meaningful. The genes are TRBV28 and TRBJ2-3, with 16 bases that match TRBD2. CDR3 length: 21 amino acids. V lost 7 bases and J lost 4; bases outside the gene matches: 20. From germline, CDR1 is MDHEN and CDR2 SYDVKM. CDR3 protein: CASTSVGGTSGRVGYADTQYF. The CDR3 DNA reads as TGTGCCAGCACTTCAGTTGGGGGGACTAGCGGGAGGGTAGGCTACGCAGATACGCAGTATTTT.

This clonotype came up a few times. Since the library was made to target alpha chains, this beta chain is a stray read and its abundance is not meaningful. This rearrangement joins TRBV19 to TRBJ2-7, with 10 positions matching TRBD1. The CDR3 is made up of 14 amino acids. Germline V lookup: CDR1 LNHDA, CDR2 SQIVND (reference sequence). The J segment lost 1 base and the V segment lost 8 bases, leaving 5 bases of the junction unmatched. CDR3 nucleotide sequence: TGTGCCAGTTCGAGACAGGGGGCTTCCTACGAGCAGTACTTC. It encodes CASSRQGASYEQYF.

This clonotype was detected many times. Because the library targeted alpha chains, this beta chain is an off-target read whose size means little. The chain employs TRBV15 and TRBJ1-5, with 10 bases aligning to TRBD1. Germline trimming cut 0 bases from V and 6 bases from J; bases unmatched to any gene: 5. The CDR3 length is 16 residues. Germline lookup yields CDR1 LNHNV and CDR2 YYDKDF (reference sequence). CDR3 nucleotides: TGTGCCACCAGCAGAGAGACCGGGACAGGGGTTCAGCCCCAGCATTTT. This translates into CATSRETGTGVQPQHF. The whole variable domain, filled in from reference TRBV15 and TRBJ1-5, reads DAMVIQNPRYQVTQFGKPVTLSCSQTLNHNVMYWYQQKSSQAPKLLFHYYDKDFNNEADTPDNFQSRRPNTSFCFLDIRSPGLGDTAMYLCATSRETGTGVQPQHFGDGTRLSIL.

Turning to this clonotype: A library made for alpha chains picked up this beta chain off target, so its size means little. The chain combines TRBV7-2 with TRBJ1-1, with D possibly being TRBD1 (5 bases). The ends were cut back, 6 bases at V and 2 bases at J, with 13 bases in the middle. The V gene's germline CDR1 is SGHTA and CDR2 FQGNSA. This CDR3 has 14 residues. The CDR3 DNA reads TGTGCCAGCAGACCAGGACACTCCAACACTGAAGCTTTCTTT. It codes for CASRPGHSNTEAFF.